This TCR beta chain was sequenced in a study of Graves' ophthalmopathy and Graves' hyperthyroidism. At the level of the study: Peripheral blood sampling preceded any treatment and occurred at initial diagnosis.

Amplification of TCR beta CDR3 regions used RNA transcripts. RT-PCR with HTBI primers came first, then second-round multiplex PCR. TCRdb used MiXCR to reprocess the multiplex PCR reads, holding one entry per CDR3 protein. The sample consists of roughly 380,000 distinct CDR3 sequences, 15% of them appearing once. General study points: The model's ophthalmopathy progression predictions had 55% to 71% sensitivity and 72% to 75% specificity.

Germline V gene data show CDR1 as SNHLY and CDR2 as FYNNEI. Trimming removed 0 bases from V and 2 bases from J; junction bases left unmatched: 6. The CDR3 length is 16 residues. Ten or more counts support this clonotype. The antigen is not known. The source of the PBMCs was 8 to 10 ml of fresh peripheral blood. The source of this sequence is a woman aged 18-29 years with stable Graves' hyperthyroidism. The sample taken for sequencing was peripheral blood. This chain joins TRBV2 and TRBJ2-5, with 7 positions matching TRBD2. The CDR3 loop is CASSEASLAGQETQYF. For the CDR3, the DNA is TGTGCCAGCAGTGAAGCGTCATTAGCGGGTCAAGAGACCCAGTACTTC.